The rows below give T cell receptor beta chains drawn from one sample of a study of blood T cell repertoires in COVID-19. Only in-frame clones appear in the TCRdb table, and some are missing; sequencing was by immunoSEQ multiplex PCR. The table records some 200,000 clones, about 86% of them present only once. Sequenced sample: peripheral blood. These receptors were collected from a woman aged 60-70 years with acute or convalescent COVID-19. Both conserved end residues are part of each CDR3. D genes are given only for firm matches. Not all rows give a size; the values are once, few, many and, for expanded clones, a class.

J: TRBJ1-3
D: NA
V: TRBV12-3/TRBV12-4
size: NA
DNA: TGTGCCAGCAGGCAGGAGGCCACCATATATTTT
CDR3: CASRQEATIYF

J: TRBJ2-2
D: NA
V: TRBV4-1
size: NA
DNA: TGCGCCAGCAGCCCCCGGGACACACACTTTTACGCGAACACCGGGGAGCTGTTTTTT
CDR3: CASSPRDTHFYANTGELFF

J: TRBJ1-4
D: TRBD1
V: TRBV2
size: NA
DNA: TGTGCCAGCGCTCCGGACAGGTACAATGAAAAACTGTTTTTT
CDR3: CASAPDRYNEKLFF

J: TRBJ1-1
D: NA
V: TRBV5-1
size: once
DNA: TGCGCCAGCAGCTCTACAGTGGCAACTGAAGCTTTCTTT
CDR3: CASSSTVATEAFF

J: TRBJ1-5
D: NA
V: TRBV10-2
size: NA
DNA: TGCGCCAGCAGTGAGAATTATAGCAATCAGCCCCAGCATTTT
CDR3: CASSENYSNQPQHF

J: TRBJ1-4
D: TRBD1
V: TRBV4-2
size: NA
DNA: TGTGCCAGCAGCCAAGGGGGACAGGCGAACCCCGGGGCTAATGAAAAACTGTTTTTT
CDR3: CASSQGGQANPGANEKLFF

J: TRBJ1-2
D: TRBD1
V: TRBV6-2/TRBV6-3
size: NA
DNA: TGTGCCAGCAGTTACGCTGGGACAGTCATACATGGCTACACCTTC
CDR3: CASSYAGTVIHGYTF

J: TRBJ2-7
D: NA
V: TRBV4-3
size: NA
DNA: TGCGCCAGCAGCCAAGATCCACAGGTCTCCTACGAGCAGTACTTC
CDR3: CASSQDPQVSYEQYF

J: TRBJ1-5
D: NA
V: TRBV11-2
size: NA
DNA: TGTGCCAGCAGCTCCTACAGGACACTAAGTACCTATAGCAATCAGCCCCAGCATTTT
CDR3: CASSSYRTLSTYSNQPQHF

J: TRBJ2-1
D: TRBD1
V: TRBV24-1
size: NA
DNA: TGTGCCACCAGCACCGGGACAGGGGTTGTAGATGAGCAGTTCTTC
CDR3: CATSTGTGVVDEQFF

J: TRBJ1-1
D: NA
V: TRBV11-1
size: NA
DNA: TGTGCCAGCAGCTTACTTTCCGCTATGAGGACTGAAGCTTTCTTT
CDR3: CASSLLSAMRTEAFF

J: TRBJ1-1
D: NA
V: TRBV27
size: NA
DNA: TGTGCCAGCAGAAAGGGGACTCAAGGCACTGAAGCTTTCTTT
CDR3: CASRKGTQGTEAFF

J: TRBJ1-4
D: NA
V: TRBV5-1
size: NA
DNA: TGCGCCAGCAGCCGGACGGACGCAGGGAATGAAAAACTGTTTTTT
CDR3: CASSRTDAGNEKLFF

J: TRBJ2-5
D: TRBD2
V: TRBV9
size: NA
DNA: TGTGCCAGCAGCTTTGGGACTAGCGGGGGAAGAGAGACCCAGTACTTC
CDR3: CASSFGTSGGRETQYF

J: TRBJ1-6
D: NA
V: TRBV19
size: NA
DNA: TGTGCCAGTAGTAATAAGGCGGTGAATTCACCCCTCCACTTT
CDR3: CASSNKAVNSPLHF

J: TRBJ1-4
D: NA
V: TRBV5-6
size: NA
DNA: TGTGCCAGCAGCTTACAGGGTGAAAATGAAAAACTGTTTTTT
CDR3: CASSLQGENEKLFF

J: TRBJ1-5
D: NA
V: TRBV27
size: once
DNA: TGTGCCAGCAGTTTGGTAGGGAGCCAGCCCCAGCATTTT
CDR3: CASSLVGSQPQHF

J: TRBJ1-2
D: NA
V: TRBV4-3
size: once
DNA: TGCGCCAGCAGCCAAGCGTCCGGGGGTGGCTATGGCTACACCTTC
CDR3: CASSQASGGGYGYTF

J: TRBJ2-3
D: NA
V: TRBV20-1
size: NA
DNA: TGCAGTGCTAGACACACAGATACGCAGTATTTT
CDR3: CSARHTDTQYF

J: TRBJ1-1
D: NA
V: TRBV6-5
size: NA
DNA: TGTGCCAGCAGTTACTCGTCCGGGGGGCACACTGAAGCTTTCTTT
CDR3: CASSYSSGGHTEAFF

J: TRBJ1-1
D: TRBD1
V: TRBV30
size: NA
DNA: TGTGCCCGACGGACAGGGACAGCCAACACTGAAGCTTTCTTT
CDR3: CARRTGTANTEAFF

J: TRBJ2-3
D: NA
V: TRBV4-1
size: NA
DNA: TGCGCCAGCAGCCAAGGGACGGGATTTAGCACAGATACGCAGTATTTT
CDR3: CASSQGTGFSTDTQYF

J: TRBJ1-3
D: TRBD1
V: TRBV6-6
size: NA
DNA: TGTGCCAGCAGTCCATTAGGGGACAGGGGGCTTAGAAACACCATATATTTT
CDR3: CASSPLGDRGLRNTIYF

J: TRBJ2-5
D: TRBD2
V: TRBV28
size: NA
DNA: TGTGCCAGCAGTCCCCGCTTTAGAGCGGGGGGGCCCTTGCGAGAGACCCAGTACTTC
CDR3: CASSPRFRAGGPLRETQYF

J: TRBJ2-7
D: NA
V: TRBV30
size: NA
DNA: TGTGCCTGGGGTCACAGTGATTACGAGCAGTACTTC
CDR3: CAWGHSDYEQYF

J: TRBJ2-2
D: TRBD2
V: TRBV5-6
size: NA
DNA: TGTGCCAGCAGCCCAGGGCCCCTAGCGGTTCGGAACACCGGGGAGCTGTTTTTT
CDR3: CASSPGPLAVRNTGELFF

J: TRBJ2-5
D: TRBD1
V: TRBV18
size: NA
DNA: TGTGCCAGCTCACCGACAGGGATGGGAGAGACCCAGTACTTC
CDR3: CASSPTGMGETQYF

J: TRBJ1-1
D: NA
V: TRBV9
size: NA
DNA: TGTGCCAGCAGCGTAGACTTTGGGAACACTGAAGCTTTCTTT
CDR3: CASSVDFGNTEAFF

J: TRBJ2-1
D: NA
V: TRBV4-1
size: NA
DNA: TGCGCCAGCAGCCAAGCCCTAGACCAAGACCCCAATGAGCAGTTCTTC
CDR3: CASSQALDQDPNEQFF

J: TRBJ2-5
D: NA
V: TRBV30
size: NA
DNA: TGTGCCTGGACGATAGCGGGTGATCAGGGGGAGACCCAGTACTTC
CDR3: CAWTIAGDQGETQYF

J: TRBJ1-4
D: TRBD1
V: TRBV4-1
size: NA
DNA: TGCGCCAGCAGCTCCCACAGGGGAACGTTAGGGTTGGGTAATGAAAAACTGTTTTTT
CDR3: CASSSHRGTLGLGNEKLFF

J: TRBJ2-7
D: NA
V: TRBV5-6
size: NA
DNA: TGTGCCAGCAGCTTTCTCTACGAGCAGTACTTC
CDR3: CASSFLYEQYF

J: TRBJ2-4
D: NA
V: TRBV20-1
size: NA
DNA: TGCAGTGCTAGTTACAGGCCAAGTGGTAACATTCAGTACTTC
CDR3: CSASYRPSGNIQYF

J: TRBJ1-1
D: TRBD1
V: TRBV29-1
size: once
DNA: TGCAGCGTAGGGGGGACAGTAAACACTGAAGCTTTCTTT
CDR3: CSVGGTVNTEAFF

J: TRBJ2-7
D: NA
V: TRBV5-5
size: NA
DNA: TGTGCCAGCAGCAGGGACATAGCCTACGAGCAGTACTTC
CDR3: CASSRDIAYEQYF

J: TRBJ2-1
D: TRBD2
V: TRBV6-5
size: NA
DNA: TGTGCCAGCAGTTCTAAAGGACTAGCGGGGGGGGAGCAGTTCTTC
CDR3: CASSSKGLAGGEQFF

J: TRBJ2-4
D: NA
V: TRBV2
size: NA
DNA: TGTGCCAGCAGTGGGGTGCGGGAAAACATTCAGTACTTC
CDR3: CASSGVRENIQYF

J: TRBJ2-1
D: NA
V: TRBV9
size: once
DNA: TGTGCCAGCAGCCCTTGGACAGACTACAATGAGCAGTTCTTC
CDR3: CASSPWTDYNEQFF

J: TRBJ1-1
D: NA
V: TRBV30
size: few
DNA: TGTGCCTGCTACGGGGGCACTGAAGCTTTCTTT
CDR3: CACYGGTEAFF

J: TRBJ1-4
D: TRBD1
V: TRBV29-1
size: once
DNA: TGCAGCGTTGAAGTAGTAGGGGGCCCTAATGAAAAACTGTTTTTT
CDR3: CSVEVVGGPNEKLFF

J: TRBJ1-2
D: TRBD1
V: TRBV7-9
size: NA
DNA: TGTGCCAGCAGCCTAGTCGACAGGGGTATATCTGGCTACACCTTC
CDR3: CASSLVDRGISGYTF